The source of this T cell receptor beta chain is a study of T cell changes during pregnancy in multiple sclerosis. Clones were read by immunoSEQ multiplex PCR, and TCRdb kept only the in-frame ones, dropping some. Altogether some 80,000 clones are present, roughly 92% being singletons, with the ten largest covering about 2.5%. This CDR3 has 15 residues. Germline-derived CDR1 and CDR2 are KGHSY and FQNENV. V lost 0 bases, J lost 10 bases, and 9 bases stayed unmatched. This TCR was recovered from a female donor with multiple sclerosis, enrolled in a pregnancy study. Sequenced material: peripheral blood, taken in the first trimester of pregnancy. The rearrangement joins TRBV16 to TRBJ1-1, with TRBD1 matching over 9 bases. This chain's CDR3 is CASSQSGTGLPGAFF. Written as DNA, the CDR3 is TGTGCCAGCAGCCAATCGGGGACAGGGCTCCCGGGAGCTTTCTTT.